This TCR beta chain was retrieved from a study of T cell repertoires in cytomegalovirus infection. Study-wide results and limits: There were HLA-C-restricted CMV-specific TCR beta clonotypes dominating the ex vivo response.

In this sample, this clonotype turned up many times. What it binds is unknown. Germline V CDR1 and CDR2: SEHNR, FQNEAQ (reference sequence). The ends lost 4 bases at V and 7 bases at J; junction bases unmatched: 7. The CDR3 has 15 residues. TCRdb re-called the reads with MiXCR, one entry per CDR3 protein. This table has approximately 630,000 distinct CDR3 sequences, 20% to 25% appearing once. V and J are TRBV7-9 and TRBJ1-5, with 10 bases identical to TRBD1. The clonotype comes from a human donor in good health (CMV status not recorded). Some clones in this sample may be carry-over from other donors' samples. Sequencing used CD8+ T cells from PBMCs. CDR3: CASSSSRDRGQPQHF. Written as DNA, the CDR3 is TGTGCCAGCAGCTCGTCCCGGGACAGGGGCCAGCCCCAGCATTTT.